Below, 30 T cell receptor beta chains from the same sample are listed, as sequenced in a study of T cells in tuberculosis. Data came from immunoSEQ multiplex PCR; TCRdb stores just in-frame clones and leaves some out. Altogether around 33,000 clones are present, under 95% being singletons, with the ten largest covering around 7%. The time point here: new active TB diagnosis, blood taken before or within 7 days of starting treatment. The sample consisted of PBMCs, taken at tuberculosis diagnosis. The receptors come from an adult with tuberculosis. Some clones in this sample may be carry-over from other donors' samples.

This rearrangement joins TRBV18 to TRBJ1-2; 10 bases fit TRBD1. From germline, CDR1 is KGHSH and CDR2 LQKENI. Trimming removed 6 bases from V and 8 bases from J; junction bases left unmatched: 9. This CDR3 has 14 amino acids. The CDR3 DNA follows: TGTGCCAGCTCCGCAGGACAGGGGGAACGAGGCTACACCTTC. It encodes CASSAGQGERGYTF.

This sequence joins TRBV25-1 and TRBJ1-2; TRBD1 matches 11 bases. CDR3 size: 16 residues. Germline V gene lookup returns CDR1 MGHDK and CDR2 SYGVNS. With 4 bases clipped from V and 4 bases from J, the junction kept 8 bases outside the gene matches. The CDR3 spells CASSGGQGAMRYGYTF. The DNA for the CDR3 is TGTGCCAGCAGTGGTGGACAGGGGGCTATGCGCTATGGCTACACCTTC.

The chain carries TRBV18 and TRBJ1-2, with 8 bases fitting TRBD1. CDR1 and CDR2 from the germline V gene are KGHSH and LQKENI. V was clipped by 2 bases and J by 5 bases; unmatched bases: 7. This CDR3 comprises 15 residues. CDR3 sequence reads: CASSPEGNRGYGYTF. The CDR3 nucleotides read TGTGCCAGCTCACCAGAAGGGAACAGGGGGTATGGCTACACCTTC.

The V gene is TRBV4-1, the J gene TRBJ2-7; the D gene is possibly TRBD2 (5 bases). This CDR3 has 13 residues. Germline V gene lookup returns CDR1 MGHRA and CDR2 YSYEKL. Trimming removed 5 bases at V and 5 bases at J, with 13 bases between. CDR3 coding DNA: TGCGCCAGCAGCGTTAGGGAAGCGGACGAGCAGTACTTC. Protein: CASSVREADEQYF.

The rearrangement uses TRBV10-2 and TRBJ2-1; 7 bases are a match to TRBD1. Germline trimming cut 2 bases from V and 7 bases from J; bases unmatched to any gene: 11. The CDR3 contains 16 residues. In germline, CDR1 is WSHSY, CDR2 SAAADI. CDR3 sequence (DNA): TGCGCCAGCAGTGAGGGTCAGGGGGTAGGTGGTAATGAGCAGTTCTTC. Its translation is CASSEGQGVGGNEQFF.

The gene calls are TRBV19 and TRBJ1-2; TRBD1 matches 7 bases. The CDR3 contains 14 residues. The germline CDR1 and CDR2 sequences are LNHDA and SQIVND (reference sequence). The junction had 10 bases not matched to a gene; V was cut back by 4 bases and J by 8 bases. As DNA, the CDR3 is TGTGCCAGTAGTACGAAAACAGGGGTTGGGGGCTACACCTTC. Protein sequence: CASSTKTGVGGYTF.

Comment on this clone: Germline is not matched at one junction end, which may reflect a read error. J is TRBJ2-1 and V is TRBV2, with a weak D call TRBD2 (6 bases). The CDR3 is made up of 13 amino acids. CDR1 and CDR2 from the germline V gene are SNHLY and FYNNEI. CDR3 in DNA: TGTGCCCGCAGGGAGGATACTCATAGTGAGCAGTTCTTC. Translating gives CARREDTHSEQFF.

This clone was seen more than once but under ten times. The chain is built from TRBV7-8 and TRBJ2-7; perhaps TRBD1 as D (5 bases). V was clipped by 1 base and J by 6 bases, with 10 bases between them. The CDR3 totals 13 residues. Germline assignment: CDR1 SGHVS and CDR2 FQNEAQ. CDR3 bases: TGTGCCAGCAGCTTAGGTCAGGGCGCCGAGCAGTACTTC. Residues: CASSLGQGAEQYF.

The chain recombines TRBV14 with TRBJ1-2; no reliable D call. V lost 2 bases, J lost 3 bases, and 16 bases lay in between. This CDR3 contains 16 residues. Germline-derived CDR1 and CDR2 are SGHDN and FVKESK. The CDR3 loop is CASSQRTLVGDYGYTF. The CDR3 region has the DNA TGTGCCAGCAGCCAAAGGACCCTTGTCGGGGACTATGGCTACACCTTC.

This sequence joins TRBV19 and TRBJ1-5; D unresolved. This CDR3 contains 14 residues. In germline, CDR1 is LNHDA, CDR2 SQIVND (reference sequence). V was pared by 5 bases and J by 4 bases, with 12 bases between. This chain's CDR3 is CASSVTGKNQPQHF. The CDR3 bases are TGTGCCAGTAGTGTAACCGGGAAAAATCAGCCCCAGCATTTT. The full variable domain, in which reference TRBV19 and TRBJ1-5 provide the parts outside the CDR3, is DGGITQSPKYLFRKEGQNVTLSCEQNLNHDAMYWYRQDPGQGLRLIYYSQIVNDFQKGDIAEGYSVSREKKESFPLTVTSAQKNPTAFYLCASSVTGKNQPQHFGDGTRLSIL.

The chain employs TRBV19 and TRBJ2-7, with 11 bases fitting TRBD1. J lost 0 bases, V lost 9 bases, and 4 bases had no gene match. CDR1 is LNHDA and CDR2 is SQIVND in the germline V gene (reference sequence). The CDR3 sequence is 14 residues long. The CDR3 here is CASAGTGGSYEQYF. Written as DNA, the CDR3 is TGTGCCAGCGCCGGGACAGGGGGCTCCTACGAGCAGTACTTC. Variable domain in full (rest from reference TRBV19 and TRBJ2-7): DGGITQSPKYLFRKEGQNVTLSCEQNLNHDAMYWYRQDPGQGLRLIYYSQIVNDFQKGDIAEGYSVSREKKESFPLTVTSAQKNPTAFYLCASAGTGGSYEQYFGPGTRLTVT.

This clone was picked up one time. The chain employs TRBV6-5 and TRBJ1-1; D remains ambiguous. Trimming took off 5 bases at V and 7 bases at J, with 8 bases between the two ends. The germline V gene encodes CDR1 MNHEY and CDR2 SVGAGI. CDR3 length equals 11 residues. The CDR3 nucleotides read TGTGCCAGCAGTCTAGTTGGTGAAGCTTTCTTT. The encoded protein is CASSLVGEAFF.

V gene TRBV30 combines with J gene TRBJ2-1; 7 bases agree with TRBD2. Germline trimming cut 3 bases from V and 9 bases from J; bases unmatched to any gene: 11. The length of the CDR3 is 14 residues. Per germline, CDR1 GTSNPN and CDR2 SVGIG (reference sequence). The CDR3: CAWRSGTISGEQFF. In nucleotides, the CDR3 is TGTGCCTGGAGATCCGGGACTATTTCGGGTGAGCAGTTCTTC.

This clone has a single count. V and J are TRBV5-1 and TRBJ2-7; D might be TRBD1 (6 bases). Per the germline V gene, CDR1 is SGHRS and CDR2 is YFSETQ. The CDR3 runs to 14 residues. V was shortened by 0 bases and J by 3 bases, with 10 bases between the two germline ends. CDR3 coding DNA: TGCGCCAGCAGCTTGGCTCCAGGGGACTACGAGCAGTACTTC. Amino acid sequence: CASSLAPGDYEQYF.

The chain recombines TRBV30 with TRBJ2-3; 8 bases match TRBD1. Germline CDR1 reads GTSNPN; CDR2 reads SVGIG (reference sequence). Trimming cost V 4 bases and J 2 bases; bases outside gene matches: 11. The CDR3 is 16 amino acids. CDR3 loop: CAWKLSGGASTDTQYF. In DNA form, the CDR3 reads TGTGCCTGGAAGCTCTCAGGGGGCGCGTCCACAGATACGCAGTATTTT.

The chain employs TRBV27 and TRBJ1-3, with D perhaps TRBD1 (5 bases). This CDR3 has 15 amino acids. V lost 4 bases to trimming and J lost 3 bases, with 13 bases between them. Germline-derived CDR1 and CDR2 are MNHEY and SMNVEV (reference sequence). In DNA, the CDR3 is TGTGCCAGCAGTTCGCTGGGGGGAGATGGAAACACCATATATTTT. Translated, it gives CASSSLGGDGNTIYF.

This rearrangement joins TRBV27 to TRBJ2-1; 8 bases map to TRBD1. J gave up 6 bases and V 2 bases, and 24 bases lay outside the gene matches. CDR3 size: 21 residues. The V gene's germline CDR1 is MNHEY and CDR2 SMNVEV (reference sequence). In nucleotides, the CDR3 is TGTGCCAGCAGTTTAACCTCTTTCCCCCGGTTTCTGGACAGGGTAAGCAATGAGCAGTTCTTC. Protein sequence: CASSLTSFPRFLDRVSNEQFF.

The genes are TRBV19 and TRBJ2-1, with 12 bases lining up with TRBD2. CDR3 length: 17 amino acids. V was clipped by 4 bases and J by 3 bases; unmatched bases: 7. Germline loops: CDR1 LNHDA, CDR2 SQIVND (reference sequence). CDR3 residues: CASSTILAGGNYNEQFF. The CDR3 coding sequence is TGTGCCAGTAGTACAATACTAGCGGGGGGCAACTACAATGAGCAGTTCTTC.

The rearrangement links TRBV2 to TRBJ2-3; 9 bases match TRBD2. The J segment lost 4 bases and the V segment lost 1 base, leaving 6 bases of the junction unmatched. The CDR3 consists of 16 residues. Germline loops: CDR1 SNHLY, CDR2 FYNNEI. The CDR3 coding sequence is TGTGCCAGCAGTGAAGGTGCAGCGGGGGGCCCAGATACGCAGTATTTT. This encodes CASSEGAAGGPDTQYF.

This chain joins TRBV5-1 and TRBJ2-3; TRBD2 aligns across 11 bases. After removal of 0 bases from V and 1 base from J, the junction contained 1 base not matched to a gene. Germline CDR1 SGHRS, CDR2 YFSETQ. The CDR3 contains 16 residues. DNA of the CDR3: TGCGCCAGCAGCTTGGAACTAGCGGGGGGCACAGATACGCAGTATTTT. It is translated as CASSLELAGGTDTQYF.

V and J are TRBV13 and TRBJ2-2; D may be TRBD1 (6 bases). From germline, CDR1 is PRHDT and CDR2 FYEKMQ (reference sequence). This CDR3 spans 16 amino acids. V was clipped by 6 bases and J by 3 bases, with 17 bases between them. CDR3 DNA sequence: TGTGCCAGCAGGGACAGACTCTCATGGGACACCGGGGAGCTGTTTTTT. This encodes CASRDRLSWDTGELFF.

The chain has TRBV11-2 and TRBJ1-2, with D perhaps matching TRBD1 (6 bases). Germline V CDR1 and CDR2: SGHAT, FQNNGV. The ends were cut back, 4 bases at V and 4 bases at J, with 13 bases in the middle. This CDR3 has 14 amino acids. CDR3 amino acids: CASSSDLQGYGYTF. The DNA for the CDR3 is TGTGCCAGCAGCTCCGACTTACAGGGCTATGGCTACACCTTC.

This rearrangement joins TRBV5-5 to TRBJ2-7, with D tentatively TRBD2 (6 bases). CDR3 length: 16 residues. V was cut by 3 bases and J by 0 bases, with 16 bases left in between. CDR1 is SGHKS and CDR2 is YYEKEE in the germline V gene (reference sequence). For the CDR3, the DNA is TGTGCCAGCAGCTGGAGGGACTCCTTCAGCTCCTACGAGCAGTACTTC. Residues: CASSWRDSFSSYEQYF.

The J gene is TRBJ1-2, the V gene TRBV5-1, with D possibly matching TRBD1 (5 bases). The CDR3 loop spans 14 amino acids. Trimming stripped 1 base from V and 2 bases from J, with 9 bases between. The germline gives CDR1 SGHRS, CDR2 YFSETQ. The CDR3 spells CASSLQGSNYGYTF. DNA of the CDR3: TGCGCCAGCAGCTTGCAGGGTTCCAACTATGGCTACACCTTC.

CDR3 sequence: CASSLPGPYEQYF. The CDR3 nucleotides are TGTGCCAGCAGCTTGCCAGGGCCCTACGAGCAGTACTTC. J is TRBJ2-7 and V is TRBV5-5, with a tentative D call TRBD1 (5 bases). This CDR3 has 13 amino acids. Trimming stripped 1 base from V and 2 bases from J, with 7 bases between. Germline CDR1 is SGHKS and CDR2 is YYEKEE (reference sequence).

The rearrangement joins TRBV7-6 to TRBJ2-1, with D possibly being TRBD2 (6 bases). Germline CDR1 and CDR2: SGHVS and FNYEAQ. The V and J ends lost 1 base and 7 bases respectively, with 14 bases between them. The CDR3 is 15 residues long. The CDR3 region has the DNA TGTGCCAGCAGCTTAGACCAAAGACTAGTGAATGAGCAGTTCTTC. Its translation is CASSLDQRLVNEQFF.

The CDR3 DNA sequence: TGCGCCAGCAGCAAATACAGGGGGACAACTGGAAACACCATATATTTT. Its translation: CASSKYRGTTGNTIYF. The gene calls are TRBV5-1 and TRBJ1-3, with 8 bases lining up with TRBD1. The CDR3 runs to 16 residues. J was trimmed by 2 bases and V by 4 bases; bases with no gene match: 8. The germline CDR1 and CDR2 sequences are SGHRS and YFSETQ.

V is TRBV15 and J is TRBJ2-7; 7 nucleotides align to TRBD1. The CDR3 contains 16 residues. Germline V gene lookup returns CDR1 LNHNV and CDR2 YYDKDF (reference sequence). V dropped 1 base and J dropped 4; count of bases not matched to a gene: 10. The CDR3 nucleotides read TGTGCCACCAGCAGAGCCACCGGGACAGATACTTACGAGCAGTACTTC. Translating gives CATSRATGTDTYEQYF.

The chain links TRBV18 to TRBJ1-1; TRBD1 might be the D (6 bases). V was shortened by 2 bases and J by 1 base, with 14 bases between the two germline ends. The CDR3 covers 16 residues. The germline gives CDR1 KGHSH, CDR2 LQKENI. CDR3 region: CASSPSLLQGNTEAFF. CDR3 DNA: TGTGCCAGCTCACCAAGTCTCTTACAGGGGAACACTGAAGCTTTCTTT.

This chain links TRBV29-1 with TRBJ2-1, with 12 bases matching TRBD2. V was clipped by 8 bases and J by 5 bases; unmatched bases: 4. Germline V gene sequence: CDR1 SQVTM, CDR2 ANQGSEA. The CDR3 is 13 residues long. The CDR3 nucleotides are TGCAGCACTCTAGCGGGGGGGAACAATGAGCAGTTCTTC. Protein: CSTLAGGNNEQFF.